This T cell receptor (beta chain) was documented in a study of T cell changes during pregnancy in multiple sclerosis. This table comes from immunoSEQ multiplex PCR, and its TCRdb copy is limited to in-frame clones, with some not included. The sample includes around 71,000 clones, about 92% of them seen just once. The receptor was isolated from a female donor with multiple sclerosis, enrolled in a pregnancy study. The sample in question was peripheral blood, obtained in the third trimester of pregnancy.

CDR3 DNA sequence: TGTGCCAGCAGCAACCGGGACAGGGCCTCCTACGAGCAGTACTTC. It yields the protein CASSNRDRASYEQYF. This chain connects TRBV11-2 to TRBJ2-7, with 9 bases lining up with TRBD1. This CDR3 spans 15 amino acids. The junction had 5 bases not matched to a gene; V was cut back by 5 bases and J by 0 bases. CDR1 is SGHAT and CDR2 is FQNNGV in the germline V gene. Based on the CDR3 plus reference TRBV11-2 and TRBJ2-7, the full variable domain is EAGVAQSPRYKIIEKRQSVAFWCNPISGHATLYWYQQILGQGPKLLIQFQNNGVVDDSQLPKDRFSAERLKGVDSTLKIQPAKLEDSAVYLCASSNRDRASYEQYFGPGTRLTVT.